This T cell receptor beta chain emerged from a study of immune evolution from preneoplasia to lung adenocarcinoma. This CDR3 is built from 14 residues. The germline CDR1 and CDR2 sequences are SGHVS and FNYEAQ. The V and J ends lost 2 bases and 6 bases respectively, with 12 bases between them. The protocol was immunoSEQ multiplex PCR, while the TCRdb copy is restricted to in-frame clones and leaves out a portion. Found here are approximately 9,500 clones, around 89% of them singletons; the top ten hold 2.3%. The TCR originated in a person in their 70s with invasive lung adenocarcinoma. The sample comprised FFPE invasive lung adenocarcinoma tissue. This chain connects TRBV7-6 to TRBJ2-3, with no clear D. In DNA form, the CDR3 reads TGTGCCAGCAGCTTATGGGAAAAGGCGGATACGCAGTATTTT. Translated: CASSLWEKADTQYF.